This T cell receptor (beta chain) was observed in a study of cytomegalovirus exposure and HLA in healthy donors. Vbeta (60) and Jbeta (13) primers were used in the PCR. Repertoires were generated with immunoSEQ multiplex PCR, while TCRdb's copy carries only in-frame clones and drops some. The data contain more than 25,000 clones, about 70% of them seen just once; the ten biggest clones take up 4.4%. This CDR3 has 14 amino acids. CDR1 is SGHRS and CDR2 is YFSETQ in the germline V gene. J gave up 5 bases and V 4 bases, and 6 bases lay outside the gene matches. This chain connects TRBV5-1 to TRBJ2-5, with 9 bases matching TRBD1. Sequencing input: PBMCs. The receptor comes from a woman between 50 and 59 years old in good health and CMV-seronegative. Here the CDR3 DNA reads TGCGCCAGCAGCCAAACAGGGGGCAGGGAGACCCAGTACTTC. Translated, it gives CASSQTGGRETQYF.